The 32 T cell receptor beta chains in this list originate from one sample, sequenced in a study of identical twins. TCRdb fed the 5' RACE reads into MiXCR, producing one record per CDR3 protein. This table holds 500,000 to 550,000 distinct CDR3 sequences, 20% to 25% found once. This sample also appeared in a second study, on yellow fever vaccine responses in identical twins.

The specimen was CD4+ T cells sorted from blood. These receptors originate from a woman aged 18-29 years in good health.

This clonotype was detected only a few times. The V call is TRBV11-1, the J call TRBJ2-2, with 7 bases identical to TRBD2. From germline, CDR1 is SGHAT and CDR2 FQDESV (reference sequence). Trimming removed 6 bases from V and 3 bases from J; junction bases left unmatched: 19. This CDR3 comprises 19 residues. DNA of the CDR3: TGTGCCAGCAGGAGCCGGGACTACCGACAGTTAGGGCACACCGGGGAGCTGTTTTTT. The encoded protein is CASRSRDYRQLGHTGELFF.

The chain uses TRBV7-8 and TRBJ2-4, with D tentatively TRBD1 or TRBD2 (7 bases each). The V end was cut by 1 base, the J end by 0 bases, with 16 bases between. This CDR3 comprises 18 residues. Germline CDR1 reads SGHVS; CDR2 reads FQNEAQ. In nucleotides, the CDR3 is TGTGCCAGCAGCTTAGTAGGGGAGGGGGCTCTAGCCAAAAACATTCAGTACTTC. Its protein is CASSLVGEGALAKNIQYF.

This clonotype was seen more than once but under ten times. This sequence joins TRBV10-2 and TRBJ1-4, with no clear D. The CDR3 extends over 14 amino acids. V lost 6 bases to trimming and J lost 5 bases, with 13 bases between them. Germline V CDR1 and CDR2: WSHSY, SAAADI. CDR3 sequence reads: CASRISRGNEKLFF. DNA for the CDR3: TGCGCCAGCAGGATCAGCCGAGGGAATGAAAAACTGTTTTTT.

The rearrangement uses TRBV18 and TRBJ2-2; TRBD2 agrees at 11 bases. The CDR3 covers 15 residues. V dropped 3 bases and J dropped 6; count of bases not matched to a gene: 3. CDR1 and CDR2 from the germline V gene are KGHSH and LQKENI. The CDR3 bases are TGTGCCAGCTCACCGGAGACTAGCGGGGCCGGGGAGCTGTTTTTT. Translating it yields CASSPETSGAGELFF. The whole variable domain, filled in from reference TRBV18 and TRBJ2-2, reads NAGVMQNPRHLVRRRGQEARLRCSPMKGHSHVYWYRQLPEEGLKFMVYLQKENIIDESGMPKERFSAEFPKEGPSILRIQQVVRGDSAAYFCASSPETSGAGELFFGEGSRLTVL.

This clonotype was counted between two and nine times. The chain combines TRBV20-1 with TRBJ2-3; 13 nucleotides align to TRBD2. Trimming at V came to 6 bases and at J to 4 bases, leaving 7 bases not matched to a gene. The CDR3 consists of 15 residues. Germline CDR1 is DFQATT and CDR2 is SNEGSKA (reference sequence). The CDR3: CSALGLAGSADTQYF. In DNA form, the CDR3 reads TGCAGTGCACTGGGACTAGCGGGATCGGCAGATACGCAGTATTTT.

V is TRBV11-2 and J is TRBJ2-3; the match to TRBD1 covers 7 bases. Per the germline V gene, CDR1 is SGHAT and CDR2 is FQNNGV. This CDR3 is built from 18 residues. V trimming: 1 base; J trimming: 1 base; junction bases outside the gene matches: 11. The CDR3 region has the DNA TGTGCCAGCAGCTTAGCGAACAGGGGTCCCCTGGGCACAGATACGCAGTATTTT. Residues: CASSLANRGPLGTDTQYF. The whole variable domain, remainder taken from reference TRBV11-2 and TRBJ2-3, is EAGVAQSPRYKIIEKRQSVAFWCNPISGHATLYWYQQILGQGPKLLIQFQNNGVVDDSQLPKDRFSAERLKGVDSTLKIQPAKLEDSAVYLCASSLANRGPLGTDTQYFGPGTRLTVL.

This clonotype was seen a handful of times. The chain links TRBV6-1 to TRBJ2-3; 8 positions match TRBD2. Trimming cost V 5 bases and J 4 bases; bases outside gene matches: 17. Germline loops: CDR1 MNHNS, CDR2 SASEGT. This CDR3 is built from 18 residues. CDR3 protein: CASSSPARWTGGSDTQYF. Here the CDR3 DNA reads TGTGCCAGCAGTAGCCCCGCGCGGTGGACGGGAGGGTCAGATACGCAGTATTTT.

This clonotype was seen a handful of times. This chain links TRBV11-2 with TRBJ1-6; 11 nucleotides align to TRBD1. The CDR3 is 15 residues long. With V trimmed by 5 bases and J by 10 bases, 7 bases remained unmatched. Per germline, CDR1 SGHAT and CDR2 FQNNGV. CDR3: CASSTDRGPRSPLHF. For the CDR3, the DNA is TGTGCCAGCAGCACGGACAGGGGGCCAAGATCACCCCTCCACTTT.

This clonotype was detected a few times. J is TRBJ2-2 and V is TRBV7-9; 8 positions agree with TRBD1. The CDR3 has 17 residues. From germline, CDR1 is SEHNR and CDR2 FQNEAQ (reference sequence). J lost 5 bases, V lost 3 bases, and 11 bases had no gene match. The CDR3 is CASSFAATGVETGELFF. In DNA form, the CDR3 reads TGTGCCAGCAGCTTCGCTGCGACAGGGGTAGAAACCGGGGAGCTGTTTTTT.

This clonotype was seen more than once but under ten times. The V gene is TRBV11-2, the J gene TRBJ2-1; no firm D call. The germline V and J ends were trimmed by 3 bases and 9 bases, with 9 bases remaining between them. This CDR3 spans 12 amino acids. Germline CDR1 is SGHAT and CDR2 is FQNNGV. The CDR3 region is CASSFPAGEQFF. CDR3 coding DNA: TGTGCCAGCAGCTTTCCAGCAGGTGAGCAGTTCTTC.

This clonotype was found a few times. This rearrangement joins TRBV7-2 to TRBJ2-4, with no clear D. The CDR3 runs 15 residues. Germline CDR1 reads SGHTA; CDR2 reads FQGNSA. Trimming took off 1 base at V and 6 bases at J, with 13 bases between the two ends. Written as DNA, the CDR3 is TGTGCCAGCAGCTTAGGGTTTGGGCCAGGAAACATTCAGTACTTC. Protein product: CASSLGFGPGNIQYF.

This clonotype was counted only a few times. The chain couples TRBV5-1 to TRBJ2-7; no clear D gene. The germline gives CDR1 SGHRS, CDR2 YFSETQ. V lost 4 bases and J lost 1, with 9 bases in between. This CDR3 has 13 residues. CDR3 in DNA: TGCGCCAGCAGCCAGGAAATATCCTACGAGCAGTACGTC. Amino acids: CASSQEISYEQYV.

The chain recombines TRBV20-1 with TRBJ2-7, with 10 bases aligning to TRBD1. Losses at the gene ends were 3 bases for V and 4 bases for J; bases not matched to a gene: 6. Germline assignment: CDR1 DFQATT and CDR2 SNEGSKA (reference sequence). The CDR3 length is 14 residues. CDR3 sequence: CSASGGTGVYEQYV. In nucleotides, the CDR3 is TGCAGTGCTAGTGGGGGGACAGGGGTTTACGAGCAGTACGTC.

This clonotype has a handful of counts. This rearrangement joins TRBV11-2 to TRBJ2-7; D unclear. The germline V gene encodes CDR1 SGHAT and CDR2 FQNNGV. The CDR3 has 14 residues. Trimming cost V 1 base and J 6 bases, with 13 bases left between them. The DNA for the CDR3 is TGTGCCAGCAGCTTAGTCGCGGTGGGCCGCGAGCAGTACTTC. Amino acid sequence: CASSLVAVGREQYF.

The chain carries TRBV28 and TRBJ1-2, with D unclear. The germline gives CDR1 MDHEN, CDR2 SYDVKM. The V and J ends lost 3 bases and 3 bases respectively, with 8 bases between them. The CDR3 spans 13 residues. CDR3 loop: CASSLGFDYGYTF. The CDR3 region has the DNA TGTGCCAGCAGTTTGGGGTTCGACTATGGCTACACCTTC.

This sequence joins TRBV4-2 and TRBJ1-6; maybe TRBD1 (6 bases). The CDR3 spans 17 residues. CDR1 is LGHNA, CDR2 YNFKEQ, per germline. V dropped 0 bases and J dropped 5 bases, with 14 bases sitting between them. CDR3 DNA sequence: TGTGCCAGCAGCCAAGATCCCGGAACAGGGAATAATTCACCCCTCCACTTT. Its translation is CASSQDPGTGNNSPLHF.

This clonotype appeared once. V gene TRBV12-5 combines with J gene TRBJ2-7; D not resolved. The CDR3 totals 12 residues. Germline values: CDR1 LGHNT, CDR2 FRNRAP. Deletions cut 4 bases from V and 3 bases from J, with 7 bases between. For the CDR3, the DNA is TGTGCTAGTGGTTCGCGTAACTACGAGCAGTACTTC. Its protein product is CASGSRNYEQYF.

This clonotype was picked up a small number of times. The CDR3 DNA is TGTGCCAGCAGCCCCCTGGTAGGGGCCCTCAATGAGCAGTTCTTC. Translating gives CASSPLVGALNEQFF. The genes are TRBV12-3 or TRBV12-4 and TRBJ2-1, with D possibly being TRBD1 (5 bases). Trimming shortened V by 6 bases and J by 6 bases, and 18 bases separated the two germline ends. This CDR3 spans 15 amino acids.

The chain combines TRBV12-3 or TRBV12-4 with TRBJ1-2; 7 bases fit TRBD1. Trimming took 6 bases from V and 8 from J; bases not matched to a gene: 9. This CDR3 is 13 amino acids long. This CDR3 reads CASRQQGKEGYTF. The CDR3, as DNA: TGTGCCAGCAGACAACAGGGGAAGGAAGGCTACACCTTC.

This clonotype appeared a few times. The rearrangement joins TRBV3-1 to TRBJ1-1; perhaps TRBD1 as D (5 bases). The germline V gene encodes CDR1 LGHDT and CDR2 YNNKEL (reference sequence). The CDR3 length is 15 residues. Trimming took off 1 base at V and 0 bases at J, with 9 bases between the two ends. The CDR3 spells CASSQGVGVNTEAFF. The DNA of the CDR3 is TGTGCCAGCAGCCAAGGAGTGGGGGTGAACACTGAAGCTTTCTTT.

This clonotype has a handful of counts. CDR3 DNA: TGTGCCAGCAGTGCTGGACCCGGACTAGCGGGTCGCAGTGAGCAGTTCTTC. Translation: CASSAGPGLAGRSEQFF. This sequence joins TRBV2 and TRBJ2-1; 11 bases are shared with TRBD2. The CDR3 covers 17 residues. CDR1 SNHLY and CDR2 FYNNEI come from the germline V gene. V shed 4 bases, J shed 9 bases, and the junction held 14 bases outside the gene matches.

This clonotype came up a few times. The CDR3 is CSARRLVAQGEQFF. The CDR3 DNA reads TGCAGTGCTAGACGCTTAGTGGCCCAGGGTGAGCAGTTCTTC. The rearrangement links TRBV20-1 to TRBJ2-1; the D gene is possibly TRBD1 (5 bases). The CDR3 covers 14 residues. V was trimmed by 2 bases and J by 9 bases, leaving 17 bases between them. CDR1 is DFQATT, CDR2 SNEGSKA, per germline (reference sequence).

This clonotype was counted only a few times. V is TRBV9 and J is TRBJ2-3; D might be TRBD1 or TRBD2, each matching 6 bases. Germline CDR1 SGDLS, CDR2 YYNGEE. V was trimmed by 0 bases and J by 0 bases, leaving 8 bases between them. The CDR3 totals 15 residues. The CDR3 reads CASSVGGASTDTQYF. DNA for the CDR3: TGTGCCAGCAGCGTAGGGGGGGCTAGCACAGATACGCAGTATTTT.

The chain links TRBV28 to TRBJ1-2; 7 bases map to TRBD1. The CDR3 extends over 15 amino acids. Losses at the gene ends were 2 bases for V and 4 bases for J; bases not matched to a gene: 7. Germline CDR1 reads MDHEN; CDR2 reads SYDVKM. Written as DNA, the CDR3 is TGTGCCAGCAGTTTAGGAGGTCAGGGGGGCTATGGCTACACCTTC. Its protein product is CASSLGGQGGYGYTF.

This clonotype was observed a handful of times. This chain uses TRBV12-3 or TRBV12-4 with TRBJ2-7; no reliable D call. Trimming removed 5 bases at V and 1 base at J, with 9 bases between. This CDR3 contains 13 residues. CDR3 region: CASSPDVSYEQYF. The CDR3 DNA is TGTGCCAGCAGTCCCGACGTTTCCTACGAGCAGTACTTC.

This clonotype was seen just once. The chain uses TRBV20-1 and TRBJ2-3; maybe TRBD1 (5 bases). The ends were cut back, 6 bases at V and 4 bases at J, with 20 bases in the middle. The CDR3 length is 15 residues. CDR1 is DFQATT, CDR2 SNEGSKA, per germline (reference sequence). The CDR3 spells CSAPPAGWGPDTQYF. CDR3 DNA sequence: TGCAGTGCCCCACCAGCTGGGTGGGGCCCAGATACGCAGTATTTT.

This clonotype was counted only a few times. The chain combines TRBV5-5 with TRBJ1-2; 8 bases fit TRBD1. V was clipped by 4 bases and J by 8 bases; unmatched bases: 10. Germline CDR1 reads SGHKS; CDR2 reads YYEKEE (reference sequence). This CDR3 is built from 14 residues. CDR3 residues: CASSPLDRGGGYTF. The CDR3 nucleotides read TGTGCCAGCAGCCCACTAGACAGGGGAGGCGGCTACACCTTC.

This clonotype came up once. V gene TRBV20-1 combines with J gene TRBJ2-7; 8 bases line up with TRBD2. The CDR3 is made up of 13 amino acids. Germline lookup yields CDR1 DFQATT and CDR2 SNEGSKA (reference sequence). J gave up 6 bases and V 3 bases, and 7 bases lay outside the gene matches. The CDR3 loop reads CSASGTSHSEQYF. The CDR3 DNA reads as TGCAGTGCTAGTGGGACTAGTCATTCCGAGCAGTACTTC.

The chain has TRBV20-1 and TRBJ2-1; 12 nucleotides align to TRBD2. Germline CDR1 and CDR2: DFQATT and SNEGSKA (reference sequence). Unmatched junction bases numbered 3, after V lost 0 bases and J lost 0 bases. There are 17 residues in the CDR3. DNA for the CDR3: TGCAGTGCTAGAGAGGCGACTAGCGGGAGCTCCTACAATGAGCAGTTCTTC. It translates to CSAREATSGSSYNEQFF.

There are a few counts of this clonotype. This chain joins TRBV4-1 and TRBJ2-7; 7 nucleotides agree with TRBD1. In germline, CDR1 is MGHRA, CDR2 YSYEKL. V lost 0 bases to trimming and J lost 5 bases; unmatched junction nucleotides: 7. There are 15 residues in the CDR3. CDR3 sequence: CASSQEGRGYHEQYV. Written as DNA, the CDR3 is TGCGCCAGCAGCCAAGAGGGCAGGGGGTACCACGAGCAGTACGTC.

This clonotype turned up a few times. This chain links TRBV7-9 with TRBJ2-2; D possibly matches TRBD1 or TRBD2 (6 bases each). CDR3 size: 15 residues. Germline CDR1 and CDR2: SEHNR and FQNEAQ (reference sequence). V lost 4 bases and J 4 bases, leaving 13 bases between the germline ends. In DNA, the CDR3 is TGTGCCAGCAGCTCCGCGCCGGGGGCCACCGGGGAGCTGTTTTTT. It codes for CASSSAPGATGELFF. Looking up the rest from reference TRBV7-9 and TRBJ2-2 gives the full variable domain: DTGVSQNPRHKITKRGQNVTFRCDPISEHNRLYWYRQTLGQGPEFLTYFQNEAQLEKSRLLSDRFSAERPKGSFSTLEIQRTEQGDSAMYLCASSSAPGATGELFFGEGSRLTVL.

This clonotype was detected a few times. The chain recombines TRBV20-1 with TRBJ2-7, with D tentatively TRBD2 (5 bases). The germline V gene has CDR1 DFQATT and CDR2 SNEGSKA (reference sequence). CDR3 size: 11 residues. V was trimmed by 3 bases and J by 5 bases, leaving 8 bases between them. The CDR3 spells CSASDGDEQYV. The CDR3 DNA sequence: TGCAGTGCTAGCGACGGGGACGAGCAGTACGTC.